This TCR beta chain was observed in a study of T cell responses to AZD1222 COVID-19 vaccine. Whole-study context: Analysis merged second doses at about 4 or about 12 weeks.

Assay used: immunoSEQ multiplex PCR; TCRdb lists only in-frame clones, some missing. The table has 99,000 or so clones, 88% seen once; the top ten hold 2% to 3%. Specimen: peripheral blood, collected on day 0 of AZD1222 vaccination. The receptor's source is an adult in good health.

CDR3 amino acids: CASSPVETNYGYTF. CDR3 nucleotides: TGTGCCAGCTCACCAGTAGAAACTAACTATGGCTACACCTTC. This rearrangement joins TRBV18 to TRBJ1-2; D gene ambiguous. The CDR3 runs 14 residues. Looked up from germline, CDR1 is KGHSH and CDR2 is LQKENI. Trimming stripped 2 bases from V and 0 bases from J, with 7 bases between.